The 11 T cell receptor beta chains listed next were all sequenced from one sample in a study of shared clonotypes between healthy human individuals. Method: immunoSEQ multiplex PCR; TCRdb's copy keeps in-frame clones and lacks some. This table holds around 2,100,000 clones, about 95% found once. Naive CD8 populations comprised CD45RO-negative cells positively selected for CCR7, excluding terminally differentiated effector memory CD45RA+ cells. The sample consisted of naive CD8+ T cells sorted from blood. These TCRs come from a man aged 18-30 years in good health.

As DNA, the CDR3 is TGTGCCAGCAGCCCCAGTGGGGTATTGTCCTACAATGAGCAGTTCTTC. It codes for CASSPSGVLSYNEQFF. This chain joins TRBV5-4 and TRBJ2-1; D is uncertain. The CDR3 is 16 residues long. Trimming removed 4 bases from V and 1 base from J, with 15 bases in between. The germline V gene encodes CDR1 SGHNT and CDR2 YYREEE (reference sequence).

The rearrangement links TRBV11-2 to TRBJ1-6; 8 nucleotides agree with TRBD1. With V trimmed by 6 bases and J by 11 bases, 9 bases remained unmatched. Germline values: CDR1 SGHAT, CDR2 FQNNGV. The CDR3 consists of 14 residues. CDR3 in DNA: TGTGCCAGCAGGCTACAGGGGGTTCTGGCACCCCTCCACTTT. It codes for CASRLQGVLAPLHF.

The chain couples TRBV5-4 to TRBJ1-2, with 7 bases lining up with TRBD1. Germline loops: CDR1 SGHNT, CDR2 YYREEE (reference sequence). The CDR3 is made up of 13 amino acids. Trimming at V came to 2 bases and at J to 13 bases, leaving 11 bases not matched to a gene. CDR3 sequence: CASSLPNDRVLTF. The CDR3 coding sequence is TGTGCCAGCAGCTTACCGAACGACAGGGTCCTCACCTTC.

The rearrangement uses TRBV4-1 and TRBJ1-2; D remains ambiguous. CDR1 is MGHRA and CDR2 is YSYEKL in the germline V gene. The CDR3 has 14 residues. V dropped 4 bases and J dropped 0 bases, with 9 bases sitting between them. The CDR3 DNA reads as TGCGCCAGCAGCCCGTACTTTTCTAACTATGGCTACACCTTC. Its protein product is CASSPYFSNYGYTF.

This clone was seen only once. The sample contains more than one DNA sequence encoding this CDR3. The chain employs TRBV28 and TRBJ2-5, with 8 bases identical to TRBD2. The CDR3 contains 14 residues. Per the germline V gene, CDR1 is MDHEN and CDR2 is SYDVKM. J gave up 3 bases and V 2 bases, and 2 bases lay outside the gene matches. CDR3 coding DNA: TGTGCCAGCAGTTTACGGGGGGGAGAAGAGACCCAGTACTTC. Translation gives CASSLRGGEETQYF.

About this clone: At the DNA level, this CDR3 is encoded by other sequences in the same sample as well. The CDR3 region is CASSLSGDYEQYF. CDR3 nucleotides: TGTGCCAGCAGCTTATCTGGGGACTACGAGCAGTACTTC. The V call is TRBV11-2, the J call TRBJ2-7; D ambiguous. V lost 2 bases and J 3 bases, leaving 8 bases between the germline ends. CDR3 size: 13 residues. CDR1 SGHAT and CDR2 FQNNGV come from the germline V gene. The full variable domain, its missing parts supplied by reference TRBV11-2 and TRBJ2-7, is EAGVAQSPRYKIIEKRQSVAFWCNPISGHATLYWYQQILGQGPKLLIQFQNNGVVDDSQLPKDRFSAERLKGVDSTLKIQPAKLEDSAVYLCASSLSGDYEQYFGPGTRLTVT.

This clone appeared once. In nucleotides, the CDR3 is TGTGCCAGTCGGAAGGGTCGGGACTATGGCTACACCTTC. Its translation: CASRKGRDYGYTF. The rearrangement joins TRBV19 to TRBJ1-2, with unresolved D. V lost 8 bases and J 3 bases, leaving 13 bases between the germline ends. Germline-derived CDR1 and CDR2 are LNHDA and SQIVND (reference sequence). This CDR3 has 13 residues.

J is TRBJ1-1 and V is TRBV28; 7 positions agree with TRBD1. The germline V gene has CDR1 MDHEN and CDR2 SYDVKM. This CDR3 is 15 amino acids long. V lost 5 bases, J lost 1 base, and 7 bases stayed unmatched. Written as DNA, the CDR3 is TGTGCCAGCAGTGATGACAGGGAAAAGAACACTGAAGCTTTCTTT. This codes for CASSDDREKNTEAFF. The full variable domain, in which reference TRBV28 and TRBJ1-1 provide the parts outside the CDR3, is DVKVTQSSRYLVKRTGEKVFLECVQDMDHENMFWYRQDPGLGLRLIYFSYDVKMKEKGDIPEGYSVSREKKERFSLILESASTNQTSMYLCASSDDREKNTEAFFGQGTRLTVV.

V gene TRBV5-1 combines with J gene TRBJ2-7; 8 nucleotides match TRBD1. V lost 3 bases, J lost 3 bases, and 8 bases stayed unmatched. Looked up from germline, CDR1 is SGHRS and CDR2 is YFSETQ. The CDR3 runs to 15 residues. CDR3 in amino acids: CASSSSAGGGYEQYF. CDR3 sequence (DNA): TGCGCCAGCAGCTCCAGCGCAGGGGGCGGCTACGAGCAGTACTTC.

The chain employs TRBV4-2 and TRBJ2-5; maybe TRBD2 (5 bases). V was trimmed by 3 bases and J by 5 bases, leaving 10 bases between them. The germline V gene encodes CDR1 LGHNA and CDR2 YNFKEQ. CDR3 length: 13 residues. CDR3 protein: CASSHLAGETQYF. CDR3 DNA sequence: TGTGCCAGCAGCCACCTAGCCGGGGAGACCCAGTACTTC.

This clone was seen once. This sequence joins TRBV9 and TRBJ1-4, with a possible D match to TRBD1 (5 bases). The V end was cut by 3 bases, the J end by 4 bases, with 13 bases between. Germline V gives CDR1 SGDLS, CDR2 YYNGEE. The CDR3 runs to 15 residues. DNA of the CDR3: TGTGCCAGCAGCGGGAGCGGGGGGGGTAATGAAAAACTGTTTTTT. It is translated as CASSGSGGGNEKLFF. Complete variable domain (other parts from reference TRBV9 and TRBJ1-4): DSGVTQTPKHLITATGQRVTLRCSPRSGDLSVYWYQQSLDQGLQFLIQYYNGEERAKGNILERFSAQQFPDLHSELNLSSLELGDSALYFCASSGSGGGNEKLFFGSGTQLSVL.